These T cell receptor beta chains were read from a single sample in a study of blood T cell repertoires in COVID-19. The repertoire was sequenced with immunoSEQ multiplex PCR; TCRdb's copy has only in-frame clones and lacks some. The data show tens of thousands of clones, 88% seen once. The sequenced material came from peripheral blood. These receptors originate from a human donor with active COVID-19. The donor label of this sample is uncertain. Both conserved end residues are part of each CDR3. The D gene is left open where the match is weak. The size of a clone is reported for some rows only, either as once, few or many, or as a class for expanded clones.

TRBJ2-2,TRBV19,.,TRBD1,CASSMGTGVAGELFF,TGTGCCAGTAGTATGGGGACAGGGGTAGCCGGGGAGCTGTTTTTT
TRBJ2-1,TRBV5-5,.,TRBD2,CASRPSDLGGYYNEQFF,TGTGCCAGCAGGCCCTCTGATTTGGGGGGGTACTACAATGAGCAGTTCTTC
TRBJ2-1,TRBV24-1,few,TRBD2,CATSDPSGSSYNEQFF,TGTGCCACCAGTGATCCGAGCGGGAGCTCCTACAATGAGCAGTTCTTC
TRBJ2-7,TRBV19,.,TRBD1,CASSRDRAYEQYF,TGTGCCAGTAGTCGGGACAGAGCCTACGAGCAGTACTTC
TRBJ2-3,TRBV7-3,.,TRBD2,CASSLAGGTDTQYF,TGTGCCAGCAGCTTAGCGGGGGGCACAGATACGCAGTATTTT
TRBJ2-5,TRBV19,.,.,CASSSTHGETQYF,TGTGCCAGTAGTTCAACCCACGGGGAGACCCAGTACTTC
TRBJ2-6,TRBV9,.,TRBD2,CASSVRLAGESGANVLTF,TGTGCCAGCAGCGTAAGACTAGCGGGGGAAAGTGGGGCCAACGTCCTGACTTTC
TRBJ2-7,TRBV7-2,.,.,CASSLESGRSYEQYF,TGTGCCAGCAGCTTAGAATCAGGGAGGTCGTACGAGCAGTACTTC
TRBJ2-7,TRBV9,few,TRBD1,CASSGRDRGPEQYF,TGTGCCAGCAGCGGGCGGGACAGGGGGCCCGAGCAGTACTTC
TRBJ2-7,TRBV4-2,.,TRBD2,CASRLAGDESYEQYF,TGTGCCAGCAGACTAGCGGGGGATGAATCCTACGAGCAGTACTTC
TRBJ1-1,TRBV2,.,.,CASSGLTGANTEAFF,TGTGCCAGCAGTGGACTGACAGGTGCGAACACTGAAGCTTTCTTT
TRBJ2-5,TRBV3-1/TRBV3-2,.,.,CASSQAETQYF,TGTGCCAGCAGCCAAGCGGAGACCCAGTACTTC
TRBJ1-5,TRBV2,.,.,CASSEARQAPQHF,TGTGCCAGCAGTGAAGCCCGTCAGGCTCCCCAGCATTTT
TRBJ1-4,TRBV7-9,.,.,CASSLDTDEKLFF,TGTGCCAGCAGCTTAGATACAGATGAAAAACTGTTTTTT
TRBJ2-3,TRBV2,.,TRBD2,CASSRTSGGDTDTQYF,TGTGCCAGCAGTCGGACTAGCGGGGGGGACACAGATACGCAGTATTTT
TRBJ1-6,TRBV19,.,.,CASSSGARYNSPLHF,TGTGCCAGTAGTTCTGGTGCACGGTATAATTCACCCCTCCACTTT
TRBJ2-7,TRBV29-1,once,TRBD2,CSVVTSGNAYEQYF,TGCAGCGTTGTGACTAGCGGTAATGCCTACGAGCAGTACTTC